The 22 T cell receptor beta chains in this list originate from one sample, sequenced in a study of T cell responses to AZD1222 COVID-19 vaccine. Assay: immunoSEQ multiplex PCR; the TCRdb copy retains only in-frame clones and omits some. Among 90,000 to 140,000 clones listed, 85% to 90% were seen once. This specimen was peripheral blood, taken on day 0 of AZD1222 vaccination. The receptors were sampled from an adult in good health.

This clone has only a few counts. CDR3 sequence reads: CASSQTSGNTIYF. The CDR3 nucleotides read TGCGCCAGCAGCCAGACCTCTGGAAACACCATATATTTT. V gene TRBV5-1 combines with J gene TRBJ1-3; D gene ambiguous. The length of the CDR3 is 13 residues. Trimming left V 4 bases short and J 0 bases short, with 5 bases between. CDR1 is SGHRS and CDR2 is YFSETQ in the germline V gene.

The chain couples TRBV6-2 or TRBV6-3 to TRBJ2-4; D is unclear. Per germline, CDR1 MNHEY and CDR2 SVGEGT. The CDR3 consists of 13 residues. Trimming cost V 2 bases and J 7 bases, with 9 bases left between them. The CDR3 spells CASSYGVGNIQYF. The CDR3 DNA reads TGTGCCAGCAGTTACGGGGTGGGGAACATTCAGTACTTC.

The gene calls are TRBV18 and TRBJ2-1; no definite D call. The CDR3 sequence is 13 residues long. The germline V and J ends were trimmed by 1 base and 8 bases, with 9 bases remaining between them. Germline V gene lookup returns CDR1 KGHSH and CDR2 LQKENI. Here the CDR3 reads CASSPLRKDEQFF. CDR3 nucleotide sequence: TGTGCCAGCTCACCACTACGGAAGGATGAGCAGTTCTTC.

By sample share, this clone is medium-sized (0.01 to 0.1%). This chain uses TRBV11-1 with TRBJ2-2; D is unresolved. The length of the CDR3 is 14 residues. V was clipped by 2 bases and J by 4 bases, with 8 bases between them. Germline V gives CDR1 SGHAT, CDR2 FQDESV (reference sequence). The CDR3 sequence: CASSLRVSTGELFF. CDR3 bases: TGTGCCAGCAGCTTAAGGGTTAGCACCGGGGAGCTGTTTTTT.

Comments on this clone: Additional DNA sequences in this sample encode the identical CDR3. The chain employs TRBV2 and TRBJ1-1; D gene ambiguous. The germline V gene encodes CDR1 SNHLY and CDR2 FYNNEI. This CDR3 region has 14 residues. V lost 1 base, J lost 5 bases, and 11 bases lay in between. The CDR3 coding sequence is TGTGCCAGCAGTGAAGTGGGAGGGAGGACTGAAGCTTTCTTT. Amino acid sequence: CASSEVGGRTEAFF.

This sequence joins TRBV19 and TRBJ1-5; D ambiguous. Germline CDR1 is LNHDA and CDR2 is SQIVND (reference sequence). V lost 4 bases, J lost 5 bases, and 9 bases lay in between. The CDR3 loop spans 13 amino acids. The CDR3 bases are TGTGCCAGTAGTACCCAGGCCCATCAGCCCCAGCATTTT. Translation gives CASSTQAHQPQHF.

CDR3 coding DNA: TGTGCCAGCTCACCACTTCGGGGGGCCTCAGATACGCAGTATTTT. Protein: CASSPLRGASDTQYF. The chain joins TRBV18 to TRBJ2-3; D possibly corresponds to TRBD2 (7 bases). The CDR3 covers 15 residues. Trimming pared 1 base from V and 4 bases from J, leaving 12 bases between. The germline CDR1 and CDR2 sequences are KGHSH and LQKENI.

The rearrangement links TRBV9 to TRBJ2-5; 10 bases fit TRBD2. Germline CDR1 reads SGDLS; CDR2 reads YYNGEE. V was pared by 3 bases and J by 4 bases, with 9 bases of the junction left unmatched. The CDR3 consists of 16 residues. DNA for the CDR3: TGTGCCAGCAGCGCGATGAGCGGGAGGGCCGGAGAGACCCAGTACTTC. Translated: CASSAMSGRAGETQYF.

The chain links TRBV18 to TRBJ2-7; D is perhaps TRBD1 (5 bases). This CDR3 contains 13 residues. The V end was cut by 4 bases, the J end by 7 bases, with 14 bases between. Looked up from germline, CDR1 is KGHSH and CDR2 is LQKENI. The CDR3: CASSLGHAGEQYF. In nucleotides, the CDR3 is TGTGCCAGCTCACTCGGACACGCCGGGGAGCAGTACTTC.

This sequence joins TRBV29-1 and TRBJ1-4; unclear D gene. The CDR3 length is 11 residues. Germline V lookup: CDR1 SQVTM, CDR2 ANQGSEA. Trimming left V 6 bases short and J 5 bases short, with 7 bases between. CDR3 sequence (DNA): TGCAGCGTCGGGGAGAATGAAAAACTGTTTTTT. This codes for CSVGENEKLFF.

The chain is built from TRBV7-9 and TRBJ1-4; 7 positions match TRBD1. CDR3 length: 13 residues. V gave up 3 bases and J gave up 8 bases; unmatched junction bases: 3. Looked up from germline, CDR1 is SEHNR and CDR2 is FQNEAQ (reference sequence). The CDR3 is CASSFRTGEKLFF. In DNA form, the CDR3 reads TGTGCCAGCAGCTTCAGGACAGGAGAAAAACTGTTTTTT.

This chain uses TRBV7-9 with TRBJ1-2, with a weak D call TRBD1 (5 bases). CDR1 is SEHNR and CDR2 is FQNEAQ in the germline V gene (reference sequence). This CDR3 region has 14 residues. Trimming took off 5 bases at V and 2 bases at J, with 12 bases between the two ends. CDR3 sequence reads: CASSPGTVNYGYTF. The CDR3 region has the DNA TGTGCCAGCAGCCCCGGGACGGTGAACTATGGCTACACCTTC. Filled out from reference TRBV7-9 and TRBJ1-2, the complete variable domain reads DTGVSQNPRHKITKRGQNVTFRCDPISEHNRLYWYRQTLGQGPEFLTYFQNEAQLEKSRLLSDRFSAERPKGSFSTLEIQRTEQGDSAMYLCASSPGTVNYGYTFGSGTRLTVV.

The chain recombines TRBV7-3 with TRBJ2-1; 13 positions match TRBD2. V trimming: 5 bases; J trimming: 9 bases; junction bases outside the gene matches: 7. The CDR3 is 15 amino acids. CDR1 SGHTA and CDR2 FQGTGA come from the germline V gene. The CDR3 DNA reads as TGTGCCAGCAGCGCCGGGACTAGCGGGAAGACTGAGCAGTTCTTC. Translated, it gives CASSAGTSGKTEQFF.

The chain uses TRBV18 and TRBJ2-1; D not resolved. Germline values: CDR1 KGHSH, CDR2 LQKENI. The V end was cut by 0 bases, the J end by 6 bases, with 15 bases between. The CDR3 runs to 16 residues. In DNA form, the CDR3 reads TGTGCCAGCTCACCACCGGGTGGGCGCGGAAGCAATGAGCAGTTCTTC. Residues: CASSPPGGRGSNEQFF. Based on the CDR3 plus reference TRBV18 and TRBJ2-1, the full variable domain is NAGVMQNPRHLVRRRGQEARLRCSPMKGHSHVYWYRQLPEEGLKFMVYLQKENIIDESGMPKERFSAEFPKEGPSILRIQQVVRGDSAAYFCASSPPGGRGSNEQFFGPGTRLTVL.

The chain has TRBV11-2 and TRBJ2-7; weak D call: TRBD1 (6 bases). The V and J ends lost 5 bases and 0 bases respectively, with 17 bases between them. The length of the CDR3 is 16 residues. The V gene's germline CDR1 is SGHAT and CDR2 FQNNGV. CDR3 nucleotide sequence: TGTGCCAGCAGCCCGTACCCTACAGGGAACTCCTACGAGCAGTACTTC. It translates to CASSPYPTGNSYEQYF. Filled out from reference TRBV11-2 and TRBJ2-7, the complete variable domain reads EAGVAQSPRYKIIEKRQSVAFWCNPISGHATLYWYQQILGQGPKLLIQFQNNGVVDDSQLPKDRFSAERLKGVDSTLKIQPAKLEDSAVYLCASSPYPTGNSYEQYFGPGTRLTVT.

The V gene is TRBV20-1, the J gene TRBJ2-2; D not resolved. The V gene's germline CDR1 is DFQATT and CDR2 SNEGSKA (reference sequence). V was clipped by 3 bases and J by 10 bases, with 15 bases between them. The CDR3 is 13 amino acids. For the CDR3, the DNA is TGCAGTGCTAGTTTAGATGCCTCGGCGGAGCTGTTTTTT. This sequence encodes CSASLDASAELFF.

V usage is TRBV30 and J usage is TRBJ2-6, with 8 bases identical to TRBD1. The CDR3 is 16 amino acids. CDR1 GTSNPN and CDR2 SVGIG come from the germline V gene (reference sequence). V dropped 0 bases and J dropped 1; count of bases not matched to a gene: 2. This CDR3 reads CAWSVRGLSGANVLTF. For the CDR3, the DNA is TGTGCCTGGAGTGTCAGGGGGCTATCTGGGGCCAACGTCCTGACTTTC.

Remarks on this clone: Other nucleotide sequences in the sample specify the same CDR3. This chain links TRBV5-1 with TRBJ2-7; 7 bases map to TRBD1. The junction had 2 bases not matched to a gene; V was cut back by 0 bases and J by 2 bases. There are 14 residues in the CDR3. The germline CDR1 and CDR2 sequences are SGHRS and YFSETQ. Here the CDR3 DNA reads TGCGCCAGCAGCTTGGGACAGGGACCCTACGAGCAGTACTTC. Its translation: CASSLGQGPYEQYF.

This clone appeared a few times. V and J are TRBV14 and TRBJ1-3, with D unclear. V shed 4 bases and J shed 0 bases, with 13 bases lying between them. The CDR3 is 16 amino acids. CDR1 is SGHDN and CDR2 is FVKESK in the germline V gene. The DNA for the CDR3 is TGTGCCAGCAGCCTTAGGACGGATCCCTCTGGAAACACCATATATTTT. Protein product: CASSLRTDPSGNTIYF.

V gene TRBV2 combines with J gene TRBJ1-6; D possibly corresponds to TRBD1 (6 bases). V dropped 6 bases and J dropped 10 bases, with 19 bases sitting between them. The CDR3 contains 15 residues. From germline, CDR1 is SNHLY and CDR2 FYNNEI. The CDR3 sequence: CASRTQGSSWSPLHF. The CDR3 nucleotides are TGTGCCAGCAGGACTCAGGGGAGCTCTTGGTCACCCCTCCACTTT.

V and J are TRBV9 and TRBJ1-1; D unclear. CDR1 is SGDLS and CDR2 is YYNGEE in the germline V gene. This CDR3 has 14 amino acids. V dropped 3 bases and J dropped 6 bases, with 15 bases sitting between them. The CDR3 sequence: CASSAQVGRSEAFF. The CDR3 DNA sequence: TGTGCCAGCAGCGCCCAAGTAGGGCGCTCTGAAGCTTTCTTT. Filled out from reference TRBV9 and TRBJ1-1, the complete variable domain reads DSGVTQTPKHLITATGQRVTLRCSPRSGDLSVYWYQQSLDQGLQFLIQYYNGEERAKGNILERFSAQQFPDLHSELNLSSLELGDSALYFCASSAQVGRSEAFFGQGTRLTVV.

V gene TRBV7-8 combines with J gene TRBJ1-3; D not resolved. This CDR3 is 17 amino acids long. The V end lost 1 base, the J end lost 0 bases, and 13 bases lay between the germline ends. Germline CDR1 and CDR2: SGHVS and FQNEAQ. The CDR3 loop is CASSLVGSRISGNTIYF. CDR3 nucleotide sequence: TGTGCCAGCAGCTTAGTGGGCAGCAGAATCTCTGGAAACACCATATATTTT.